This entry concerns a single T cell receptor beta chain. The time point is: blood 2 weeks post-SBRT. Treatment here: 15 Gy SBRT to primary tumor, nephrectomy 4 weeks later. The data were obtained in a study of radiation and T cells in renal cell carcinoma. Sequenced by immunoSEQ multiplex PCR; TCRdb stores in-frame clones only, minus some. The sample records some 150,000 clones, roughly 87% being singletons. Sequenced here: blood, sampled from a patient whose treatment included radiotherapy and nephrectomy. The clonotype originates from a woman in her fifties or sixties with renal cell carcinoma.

Written as DNA, the CDR3 is TGTGCCAGTAGCGCGGCTAGCACAGATACGCAGTATTTT. Its protein product is CASSAASTDTQYF. The chain employs TRBV19 and TRBJ2-3, with no clear D. The CDR3 spans 13 residues. Trimming shortened V by 6 bases and J by 0 bases, and 7 bases separated the two germline ends. CDR1 and CDR2 from the germline V gene are LNHDA and SQIVND (reference sequence). Full variable domain (remainder filled in from reference TRBV19 and TRBJ2-3): DGGITQSPKYLFRKEGQNVTLSCEQNLNHDAMYWYRQDPGQGLRLIYYSQIVNDFQKGDIAEGYSVSREKKESFPLTVTSAQKNPTAFYLCASSAASTDTQYFGPGTRLTVL.